Sequencing of this T cell receptor beta chain was carried out in a study of cytomegalovirus exposure and HLA in healthy donors. Broader study findings: TCR beta sequences numbering 15,000 to 20,000 were associated with HLA alleles at 0.05 false discovery rate in a later analysis. Most subjects had HLA-A and HLA-B alleles reportedly predicted accurately by TCR beta sequences.

The PCR was carried out with 60 Vbeta primers and 13 Jbeta primers. The table came from immunoSEQ multiplex PCR; TCRdb's copy has only in-frame clones and leaves some out. This sample has around 200,000 clones; over 70% occur once, and the top ten carry 3.5% to 4.5%. On this clone itself: Its antigen remains unidentified.

The TCR sequence derives from a woman aged 55-69 years in good health and CMV-seropositive. Sequencing used PBMCs.

Here the CDR3 reads CASRKGRGLEGNQPQHF. CDR3 DNA: TGTGCCAGTCGGAAGGGCAGGGGGCTGGAGGGCAATCAGCCCCAGCATTTT. The chain employs TRBV19 and TRBJ1-5; 8 bases align to TRBD1. CDR1 and CDR2 (germline): LNHDA, SQIVND (reference sequence). V lost 8 bases and J lost 2; bases outside the gene matches: 14. This CDR3 spans 17 amino acids.